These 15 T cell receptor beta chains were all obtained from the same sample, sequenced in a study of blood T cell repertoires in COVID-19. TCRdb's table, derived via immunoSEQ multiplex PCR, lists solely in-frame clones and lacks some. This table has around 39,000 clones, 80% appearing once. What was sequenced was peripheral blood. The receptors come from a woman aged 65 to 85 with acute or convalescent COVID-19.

The CDR3 DNA is TGTGCCAGCAGTGAGACAGGGAAATTGCGTGGCTACACCTTC. Protein sequence: CASSETGKLRGYTF. The chain joins TRBV6-2 or TRBV6-3 to TRBJ1-2, with 7 bases lining up with TRBD1. V was clipped by 5 bases and J by 7 bases; unmatched bases: 10. The CDR3 consists of 14 residues. Germline V CDR1 and CDR2: MNHEY, SVGEGT.

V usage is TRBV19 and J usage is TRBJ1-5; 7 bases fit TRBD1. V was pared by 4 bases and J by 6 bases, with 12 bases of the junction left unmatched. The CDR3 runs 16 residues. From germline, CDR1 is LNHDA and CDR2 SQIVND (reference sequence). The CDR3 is CASSTFGQGESQPQHF. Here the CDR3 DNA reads TGTGCCAGTAGTACCTTTGGGCAGGGGGAGAGTCAGCCCCAGCATTTT.

In nucleotides, the CDR3 is TGCAGTGCTCAGCTAGCGGATACGCAGTATTTT. Translated: CSAQLADTQYF. The chain links TRBV20-1 to TRBJ2-3; possibly TRBD2 for D (6 bases). The CDR3 totals 11 residues. The germline V gene has CDR1 DFQATT and CDR2 SNEGSKA (reference sequence). The V gene lost 5 bases and the J gene lost 6 bases, with 9 bases spanning the gap.

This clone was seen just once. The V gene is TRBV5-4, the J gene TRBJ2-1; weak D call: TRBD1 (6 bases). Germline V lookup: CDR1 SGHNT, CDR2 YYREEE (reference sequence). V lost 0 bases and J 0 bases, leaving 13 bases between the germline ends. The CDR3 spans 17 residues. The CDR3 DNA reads TGTGCCAGCAGCTTGGGACACAGGGAGAGCTCCTACAATGAGCAGTTCTTC. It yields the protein CASSLGHRESSYNEQFF.

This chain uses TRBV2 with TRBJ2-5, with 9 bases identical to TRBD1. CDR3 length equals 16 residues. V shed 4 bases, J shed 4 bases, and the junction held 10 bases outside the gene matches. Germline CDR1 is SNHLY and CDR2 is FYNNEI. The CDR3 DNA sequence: TGTGCCAGCAGTGGTTCTGGGACAGGGTACGGAGAGACCCAGTACTTC. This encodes CASSGSGTGYGETQYF. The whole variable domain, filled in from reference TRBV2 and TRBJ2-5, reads EPEVTQTPSHQVTQMGQEVILRCVPISNHLYFYWYRQILGQKVEFLVSFYNNEISEKSEIFDDQFSVERPDGSNFTLKIRSTKLEDSAMYFCASSGSGTGYGETQYFGPGTRLLVL.

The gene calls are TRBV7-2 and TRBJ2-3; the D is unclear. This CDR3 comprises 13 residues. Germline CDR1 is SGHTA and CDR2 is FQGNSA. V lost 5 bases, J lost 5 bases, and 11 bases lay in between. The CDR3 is CASSSDSVDTQYF. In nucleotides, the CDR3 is TGTGCCAGCAGCAGCGACTCCGTAGATACGCAGTATTTT.

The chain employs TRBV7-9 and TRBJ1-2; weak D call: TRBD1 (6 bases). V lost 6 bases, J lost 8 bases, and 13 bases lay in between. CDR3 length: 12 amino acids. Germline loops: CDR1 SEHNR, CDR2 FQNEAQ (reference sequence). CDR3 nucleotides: TGTGCCAGCAGTTCCACAGGGAGCGGCTACACCTTC. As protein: CASSSTGSGYTF.

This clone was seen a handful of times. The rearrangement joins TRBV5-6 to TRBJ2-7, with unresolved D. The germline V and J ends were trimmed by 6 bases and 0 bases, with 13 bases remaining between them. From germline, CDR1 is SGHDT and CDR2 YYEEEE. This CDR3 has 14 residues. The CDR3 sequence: CASTNRGRSYEQYF. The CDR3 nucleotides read TGTGCCAGCACCAACCGCGGCCGCTCCTACGAGCAGTACTTC.

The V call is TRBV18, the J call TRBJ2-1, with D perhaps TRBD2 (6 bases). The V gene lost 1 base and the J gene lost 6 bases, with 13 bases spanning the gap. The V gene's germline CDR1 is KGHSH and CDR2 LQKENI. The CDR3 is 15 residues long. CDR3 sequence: CASSPRLVLVNEQFF. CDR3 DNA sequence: TGTGCCAGCTCACCACGACTAGTGCTCGTCAATGAGCAGTTCTTC. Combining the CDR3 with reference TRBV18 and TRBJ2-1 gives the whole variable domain NAGVMQNPRHLVRRRGQEARLRCSPMKGHSHVYWYRQLPEEGLKFMVYLQKENIIDESGMPKERFSAEFPKEGPSILRIQQVVRGDSAAYFCASSPRLVLVNEQFFGPGTRLTVL.

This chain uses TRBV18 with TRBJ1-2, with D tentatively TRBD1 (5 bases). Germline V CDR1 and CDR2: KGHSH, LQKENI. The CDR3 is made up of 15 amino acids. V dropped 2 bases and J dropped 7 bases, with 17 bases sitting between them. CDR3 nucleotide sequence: TGTGCCAGCTCACCAGATGCAGGGAATAGTCGTGGCTACACCTTC. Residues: CASSPDAGNSRGYTF. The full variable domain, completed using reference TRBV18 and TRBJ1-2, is NAGVMQNPRHLVRRRGQEARLRCSPMKGHSHVYWYRQLPEEGLKFMVYLQKENIIDESGMPKERFSAEFPKEGPSILRIQQVVRGDSAAYFCASSPDAGNSRGYTFGSGTRLTVV.

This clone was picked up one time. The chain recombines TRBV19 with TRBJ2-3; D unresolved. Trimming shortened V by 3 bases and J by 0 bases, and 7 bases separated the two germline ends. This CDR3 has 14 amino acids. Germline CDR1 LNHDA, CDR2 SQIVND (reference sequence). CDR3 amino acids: CASSIGQSTDTQYF. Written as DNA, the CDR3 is TGTGCCAGTAGTATTGGTCAGAGCACAGATACGCAGTATTTT.

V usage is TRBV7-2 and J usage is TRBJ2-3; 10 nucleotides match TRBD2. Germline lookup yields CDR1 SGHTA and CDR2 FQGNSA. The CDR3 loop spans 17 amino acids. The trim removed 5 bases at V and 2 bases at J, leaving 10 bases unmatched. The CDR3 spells CASSPSVLAGATDTQYF. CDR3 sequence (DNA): TGTGCCAGCAGCCCTAGTGTTCTAGCGGGGGCCACAGATACGCAGTATTTT.

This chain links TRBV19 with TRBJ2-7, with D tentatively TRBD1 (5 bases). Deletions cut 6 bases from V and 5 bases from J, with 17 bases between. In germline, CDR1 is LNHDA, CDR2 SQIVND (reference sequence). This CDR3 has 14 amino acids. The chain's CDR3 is CASSQRPGFHEQYF. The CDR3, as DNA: TGTGCCAGTAGCCAGAGACCAGGGTTCCACGAGCAGTACTTC.

The CDR3 loop reads CASLSPRTNTGELFF. DNA of the CDR3: TGTGCCAGCCTTAGCCCGCGCACGAACACCGGGGAGCTGTTTTTT. V is TRBV6-5 and J is TRBJ2-2; D is uncertain. V lost 8 bases to trimming and J lost 0 bases, with 13 bases between them. The CDR3 totals 15 residues. The germline gives CDR1 MNHEY, CDR2 SVGAGI.

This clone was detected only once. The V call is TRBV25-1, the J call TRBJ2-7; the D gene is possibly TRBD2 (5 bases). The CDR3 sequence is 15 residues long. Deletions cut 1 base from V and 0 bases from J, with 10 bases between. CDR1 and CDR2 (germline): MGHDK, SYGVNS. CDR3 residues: CASSESGILSYEQYF. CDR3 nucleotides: TGTGCCAGCAGTGAATCGGGGATCCTCTCCTACGAGCAGTACTTC.